Presented here are 25 T cell receptor beta chains from one specimen sequenced in a study of blood T cell repertoires in COVID-19. Clones were sequenced by immunoSEQ multiplex PCR, and TCRdb holds only the in-frame ones, with some missing. The sample lists under 300,000 clones; around nine tenths were seen once. Sequencing was carried out using PBMCs or T cells enriched from blood (not recorded which). The receptors shown here come from a woman aged 60-70 years in a cohort exposed to, infected with or recovered from COVID-19 (not recorded which).

The chain couples TRBV27 to TRBJ1-1; D gene unclear. The CDR3 is made up of 14 amino acids. Germline V lookup: CDR1 MNHEY, CDR2 SMNVEV (reference sequence). V gave up 4 bases and J gave up 0 bases, with 9 bases separating them. CDR3 nucleotide sequence: TGTGCCAGCAGTTCTCTAGGAGTGAACACTGAAGCTTTCTTT. It translates to CASSSLGVNTEAFF.

The V and J genes are TRBV7-2 and TRBJ1-2; no firm D call. Trimming took off 2 bases at V and 8 bases at J, with 15 bases between the two ends. The germline V gene has CDR1 SGHTA and CDR2 FQGNSA. This CDR3 is built from 14 residues. In DNA, the CDR3 is TGTGCCAGCAGCTTAAATGAGGGCGCGTGGGGCTACACCTTC. It is translated as CASSLNEGAWGYTF. Full variable domain (rest looked up from reference TRBV7-2 and TRBJ1-2): GAGVSQSPSNKVTEKGKDVELRCDPISGHTALYWYRQSLGQGLEFLIYFQGNSAPDKSGLPSDRFSAERTGGSVSTLTIQRTQQEDSAVYLCASSLNEGAWGYTFGSGTRLTVV.

This clone has more than one count but fewer than ten. This chain links TRBV4-2 with TRBJ2-7, with TRBD2 matching 8 bases. With V trimmed by 1 base and J by 1 base, 12 bases remained unmatched. This CDR3 has 18 amino acids. Germline lookup yields CDR1 LGHNA and CDR2 YNFKEQ. CDR3: CASSQGLRSASGSYEQYF. DNA of the CDR3: TGTGCCAGCAGCCAAGGTCTTCGCTCGGCTAGCGGGTCCTACGAGCAGTACTTC.

The rearrangement joins TRBV19 to TRBJ2-1, with TRBD2 identical over 8 bases. Trimming took 5 bases from V and 0 from J; bases not matched to a gene: 3. The CDR3 covers 15 residues. Germline CDR1 and CDR2: LNHDA and SQIVND (reference sequence). CDR3 sequence reads: CASSRSGNSYNEQFF. The DNA for the CDR3 is TGTGCCAGTAGTCGTAGCGGGAACTCCTACAATGAGCAGTTCTTC.

The J gene is TRBJ1-5, the V gene TRBV2; D possibly corresponds to TRBD1 (6 bases). V gave up 5 bases and J gave up 4 bases, with 9 bases separating them. CDR3 length equals 13 residues. Germline lookup yields CDR1 SNHLY and CDR2 FYNNEI. The CDR3 DNA reads as TGTGCCAGCAGTAGGGGGGGAAATCAGCCCCAGCATTTT. Amino acid sequence: CASSRGGNQPQHF.

The chain combines TRBV5-1 with TRBJ2-7; 8 bases fit TRBD2. The CDR3 consists of 15 residues. Germline V CDR1 and CDR2: SGHRS, YFSETQ. J gave up 4 bases and V 3 bases, and 9 bases lay outside the gene matches. CDR3 bases: TGCGCCAGCAGCTGGCTCTCGGGAGGGGGATACGAGCAGTACTTC. Translating gives CASSWLSGGGYEQYF.

This CDR3 is CASSQTFASYNEQFF. The CDR3 DNA reads as TGTGCCAGCAGCCAGACTTTTGCCTCCTACAATGAGCAGTTCTTC. The genes are TRBV7-2 and TRBJ2-1; D gene unclear. Germline-derived CDR1 and CDR2 are SGHTA and FQGNSA. Trimming cost V 5 bases and J 0 bases, with 11 bases left between them. The CDR3 is made up of 15 amino acids.

This sequence joins TRBV7-8 and TRBJ2-1; the D gene is possibly TRBD2 (5 bases). Germline V CDR1 and CDR2: SGHVS, FQNEAQ. This CDR3 has 15 residues. Trimming cost V 7 bases and J 4 bases, with 17 bases left between them. The CDR3, as DNA: TGTGCCAGCACCAGAAGTAGCGCGACGTACAATGAGCAGTTCTTC. This gives the protein CASTRSSATYNEQFF.

This chain joins TRBV11-1 and TRBJ2-3; 7 bases match TRBD2. CDR1 is SGHAT, CDR2 FQDESV, per germline (reference sequence). With 5 bases clipped from V and 3 bases from J, the junction kept 8 bases outside the gene matches. The CDR3 length is 15 residues. The CDR3 loop is CASSIRVRETDTQYF. The CDR3 coding sequence is TGTGCCAGCAGCATACGAGTGCGGGAGACAGATACGCAGTATTTT.

This clone showed up just a few times. V is TRBV5-5 and J is TRBJ2-6; D perhaps matches TRBD1 (6 bases). Germline V gene sequence: CDR1 SGHKS, CDR2 YYEKEE (reference sequence). CDR3 length equals 17 residues. V lost 1 base and J 0 bases, leaving 11 bases between the germline ends. In DNA form, the CDR3 reads TGTGCCAGCAGCTTGTACCCGGACAGCTCTGGGGCCAACGTCCTGACTTTC. Translating it yields CASSLYPDSSGANVLTF.

The gene calls are TRBV28 and TRBJ2-5, with 10 bases that match TRBD2. This CDR3 spans 19 amino acids. CDR1 is MDHEN, CDR2 SYDVKM, per germline. After removal of 6 bases from V and 5 bases from J, the junction contained 21 bases not matched to a gene. The CDR3 DNA follows: TGTGCCAGCAGCCAATGGGGGCCAGCGGGAGGGCTCCCGAGGGAGACCCAGTACTTC. The encoded protein is CASSQWGPAGGLPRETQYF.

This sequence joins TRBV4-3 and TRBJ1-5, with D perhaps TRBD1 (6 bases). Germline V CDR1 and CDR2: LGHNA, YSLEER. The V gene lost 1 base and the J gene lost 6 bases, with 10 bases spanning the gap. The CDR3 is 14 amino acids. The CDR3 DNA is TGCGCCAGCAGCCAAGGGACAGCGGCTCAGCCCCAGCATTTT. It yields the protein CASSQGTAAQPQHF.

The gene calls are TRBV5-1 and TRBJ2-7; no clear D gene. V lost 4 bases, J lost 2 bases, and 7 bases lay in between. From germline, CDR1 is SGHRS and CDR2 YFSETQ. This CDR3 comprises 12 residues. In nucleotides, the CDR3 is TGCGCCAGCAGCACATCTGCCTACGAGCAGTACTTC. Translated: CASSTSAYEQYF.

The chain couples TRBV3-1 (or the pseudogene TRBV3-2) to TRBJ1-2, with TRBD1 matching 7 bases. Losses at the gene ends were 4 bases for V and 7 bases for J; bases not matched to a gene: 18. The length of the CDR3 is 17 residues. CDR1 and CDR2 from the germline V gene are LGHDT and YNNKEL (reference sequence). CDR3 protein: CASSRTGATLSSGGYTF. CDR3 DNA: TGTGCCAGCAGCCGCACAGGGGCCACCCTCTCCTCCGGTGGCTACACCTTC.

This chain joins TRBV28 and TRBJ2-7, with 7 bases identical to TRBD1. CDR1 is MDHEN, CDR2 SYDVKM, per germline. The V segment lost 1 base and the J segment 3 bases; nucleotides outside the gene matches: 6. This CDR3 is 15 amino acids long. CDR3 coding DNA: TGTGCCAGCAGTTTATACCCAGACAGGGACTACGAGCAGTACTTC. Residues: CASSLYPDRDYEQYF. The full variable domain, in which reference TRBV28 and TRBJ2-7 provide the parts outside the CDR3, is DVKVTQSSRYLVKRTGEKVFLECVQDMDHENMFWYRQDPGLGLRLIYFSYDVKMKEKGDIPEGYSVSREKKERFSLILESASTNQTSMYLCASSLYPDRDYEQYFGPGTRLTVT.

This clone showed up just a few times. V usage is TRBV27 and J usage is TRBJ1-5; D unclear. Trimming took 2 bases from V and 1 from J, leaving 12 bases between them. This CDR3 comprises 16 residues. CDR1 is MNHEY and CDR2 is SMNVEV in the germline V gene (reference sequence). CDR3 region: CASSLGGGRSNQPQHF. The CDR3 DNA follows: TGTGCCAGCAGTTTAGGCGGTGGTAGGAGCAATCAGCCCCAGCATTTT.

This clone has a handful of counts. The chain carries TRBV19 and TRBJ2-1; possibly TRBD2 for D (6 bases). Germline values: CDR1 LNHDA, CDR2 SQIVND (reference sequence). Between the trimmed V and J ends, which lost 2 bases and 7 bases, there was a span of 12 bases. The CDR3 loop spans 14 amino acids. The CDR3 is CASSIRERWNEQFF. The CDR3 DNA sequence: TGTGCCAGTAGTATACGGGAGAGGTGGAATGAGCAGTTCTTC.

V and J are TRBV28 and TRBJ1-1; 9 nucleotides line up with TRBD1. Germline V gene data show CDR1 as MDHEN and CDR2 as SYDVKM. This CDR3 has 15 residues. V shed 5 bases, J shed 1 base, and the junction held 5 bases outside the gene matches. The CDR3 coding sequence is TGTGCCAGCAGTGTCCAGACAGGGGGGAACACTGAAGCTTTCTTT. Amino acids: CASSVQTGGNTEAFF.

The chain recombines TRBV6-2 or TRBV6-3 with TRBJ1-2; D is possibly TRBD1 (5 bases). Trimming took off 5 bases at V and 2 bases at J, with 9 bases between the two ends. CDR1 MNHEY and CDR2 SVGEGT come from the germline V gene. The CDR3 contains 13 residues. This CDR3 is CASSQDINYGYTF. The CDR3 bases are TGTGCCAGCAGTCAGGACATAAACTATGGCTACACCTTC.

This chain uses TRBV18 with TRBJ2-6; 7 positions match TRBD2. CDR3 size: 19 residues. The trim removed 3 bases at V and 0 bases at J, leaving 11 bases unmatched. From germline, CDR1 is KGHSH and CDR2 LQKENI. The CDR3 bases are TGTGCCAGCTCACCTGGACTAGTTGGGGGGAACTCTGGGGCCAACGTCCTGACTTTC. Its translation is CASSPGLVGGNSGANVLTF.

The gene calls are TRBV9 and TRBJ1-2; D is undetermined. CDR1 SGDLS and CDR2 YYNGEE come from the germline V gene. The ends were cut back, 4 bases at V and 2 bases at J, with 6 bases in the middle. The length of the CDR3 is 12 residues. This CDR3 is CASSQMNYGYTF. CDR3 nucleotide sequence: TGTGCCAGCAGCCAGATGAACTATGGCTACACCTTC.

The chain uses TRBV3-1 (or the pseudogene TRBV3-2) and TRBJ2-6; unclear D gene. The CDR3 length is 15 residues. Deletions cut 4 bases from V and 1 base from J, with 8 bases between. Germline loops: CDR1 LGHDT, CDR2 YNNKEL (reference sequence). CDR3 in DNA: TGTGCCAGCAGCCCCCCCGGGTCTGGGGCCAACGTCCTGACTTTC. The encoded protein is CASSPPGSGANVLTF.

The chain couples TRBV20-1 to TRBJ2-7; 8 bases align to TRBD2. Germline V gives CDR1 DFQATT, CDR2 SNEGSKA (reference sequence). This CDR3 contains 14 residues. Trimming at V came to 3 bases and at J to 2 bases, leaving 6 bases not matched to a gene. CDR3 loop: CSASATSGTYEQYF. CDR3 nucleotides: TGCAGTGCTAGTGCCACTAGCGGTACCTACGAGCAGTACTTC.

As concerns this clone: This sample also contains other DNA sequences that code for the same CDR3. The chain links TRBV7-2 to TRBJ2-1, with D perhaps matching TRBD1 (6 bases). CDR3 size: 16 residues. The V end was cut by 1 base, the J end by 0 bases, with 10 bases between. Germline CDR1 is SGHTA and CDR2 is FQGNSA. This CDR3 reads CASSLVGTSSYNEQFF. In DNA, the CDR3 is TGTGCCAGCAGCTTAGTAGGGACAAGCTCCTACAATGAGCAGTTCTTC.

On this clone: Other nucleotide sequences from this sample produce the same CDR3. V is TRBV11-2 and J is TRBJ2-7; D possibly corresponds to TRBD2 (6 bases). The CDR3 extends over 14 amino acids. Germline loops: CDR1 SGHAT, CDR2 FQNNGV. Trimming cost V 4 bases and J 3 bases, with 13 bases left between them. CDR3 sequence reads: CASSSRDSYYEQYF. The DNA of the CDR3 is TGTGCCAGCAGCTCTCGGGACTCCTACTACGAGCAGTACTTC.